This note documents a single TCR beta chain sequence. As yet, its antigen is unknown. Naivety in CD8+ T cells corresponded to a CD45RO-CCR7+CD27+CD95- phenotype. Preparation of TRB cDNA libraries relied on 5' RACE carrying UMI labels. TCRdb reanalyzed the 5' RACE reads and collapses them to one entry per CDR3 protein, without DNA. Its clone listing holds tens of thousands of distinct CDR3 sequences. These data come from a study of CXCR3-negative and CXCR3-positive naive CD8 T cells. The CDR3 is made up of 13 amino acids. Study-level findings and limits: Memory cells showed distinct TRBV-TRBJ patterns, while the two naive subsets matched. After cryopreservation, CXCR3 expression dropped partially; most assays used fresh PBMCs. Diversity ran similarly high across both naive subsets but far lower in memory CD8+ cells. TRB CDR3s were more hydrophobic in CXCR3-positive than in CXCR3-negative naive cells.

What was sequenced was naive CXCR3+ CD8+ T cells from blood. As to subset: CD45RO-CCR7+CD27+CD95- naive CD8+ T cells expressing CXCR3 (TNR3+). The chain has TRBV12-3 or TRBV12-4 and TRBJ2-1; lacking DNA, the TRBD1 call made by TCRdb goes unchecked. The clonotype comes from a human donor in good health. Some clones in this sample may be carry-over from other donors' samples. This CDR3 is CASSSRTVNEQFF.